The entry that follows covers one TCR beta chain sequence. Negative isolation was applied to CD8+ and CD4+ T cells, and FACS enrichment was applied to TEMRA cells. The sample originates from a study of CD8 T cells in Susac syndrome. For the study at large: At the time their blood was drawn, patients with Susac syndrome were either therapy-naive, on corticosteroids (with some of them also receiving intravenous immunoglobulin), or on intravenous immunoglobulin alone.

cDNA came from roughly 0.5 to 1 ug RNA primed by random hexamers. With immunoSEQ multiplex PCR, TCR beta CDR3 was amplified across 54 Vbeta and 13 Jbeta. TCRdb re-analysed the immunoSEQ multiplex PCR reads in MiXCR, keeping a single row per CDR3 protein. In the table there are about 240,000 distinct CDR3 sequences, 95% to 97% of which are singletons. Germline lookup yields CDR1 MGHDK and CDR2 SYGVNS. The CDR3 runs to 15 residues. The J segment lost 4 bases and the V segment lost 3 bases, leaving 7 bases of the junction unmatched. Sequenced input: CD4+ T cells from PBMCs. V gene TRBV25-1 combines with J gene TRBJ1-2; 8 bases match TRBD1. The receptor was derived from a human donor with Susac syndrome. CDR3 residues: CASSDMTGVAYGYTF. The CDR3, as DNA: TGTGCCAGCAGTGACATGACAGGGGTAGCCTATGGCTACACCTTC.